This TCR beta chain came from a study of blood T cell repertoires in COVID-19. Study context: There were acute and convalescent COVID-19 samples, and they came from the United States, Italy and Spain. The analysed material was cDNA or gDNA that came from T cells, B-cell-depleted T cells, or PBMCs.

Profiled with immunoSEQ multiplex PCR; TCRdb holds only in-frame clones, not every one. This table has tens of thousands of clones, around four fifths appearing once. This clone has just a few counts. The length of the CDR3 is 13 residues. CDR1 and CDR2 (germline): MNHEY, SVGAGI. With 5 bases clipped from V and 6 bases from J, the junction kept 4 bases outside the gene matches. The chain uses TRBV6-5 and TRBJ1-5; 7 nucleotides match TRBD1. The sequenced sample consisted of peripheral blood. This clonotype originated in a human donor in a cohort sampled during active COVID-19. CDR3 DNA: TGTGCCAGCAGTATAACAGGGGTTCAGCCCCAGCATTTT. Its protein is CASSITGVQPQHF.